This passage covers 3 T cell receptor beta chains from one sample sequenced in a study of OX40 agonist ivuxolimab in advanced cancers. Generated by immunoSEQ multiplex PCR, the TCRdb table keeps only in-frame clones and is missing some. Among approximately 20,000 clones, about 81% were seen once, and the ten largest hold 13% to 15%. The material was CD4+ or CD8+ T cells sorted from blood, obtained in a trial of the OX40 agonist ivuxolimab. Receptors originate from an adult with an advanced solid tumor such as melanoma, head and neck, liver or kidney cancer.

This chain links TRBV30 with TRBJ1-5; D is unclear. Germline lookup yields CDR1 GTSNPN and CDR2 SVGIG (reference sequence). Between the trimmed V and J ends, which lost 0 bases and 2 bases, there was a span of 14 bases. The CDR3 is 16 amino acids. CDR3 loop: CAWSVLLLSGNQPQHF. The CDR3, as DNA: TGTGCCTGGAGTGTACTCCTACTTTCTGGCAATCAGCCCCAGCATTTT.

The J gene is TRBJ2-7, the V gene TRBV7-2; weak D call: TRBD2 (6 bases). Germline V gene data show CDR1 as SGHTA and CDR2 as FQGNSA. The CDR3 is made up of 14 amino acids. Trimming took off 2 bases at V and 2 bases at J, with 10 bases between the two ends. In DNA, the CDR3 is TGTGCCAGCAGCTTAACACTAGCCGCCTACGAGCAGTACTTC. It translates to CASSLTLAAYEQYF.

This clone has only one observation. The chain joins TRBV5-1 to TRBJ2-2; D is perhaps TRBD2 (6 bases). This CDR3 has 15 residues. V was shortened by 4 bases and J by 3 bases, with 13 bases between the two germline ends. Germline CDR1 and CDR2: SGHRS and YFSETQ. The CDR3 protein is CASSTGVRDTGELFF. CDR3 nucleotide sequence: TGCGCCAGCAGCACGGGGGTGAGGGACACCGGGGAGCTGTTTTTT.